The clone carrying this T cell receptor (beta chain) has just a few counts. The antigen is unknown. There are 18 residues in the CDR3. The V and J ends lost 5 bases and 3 bases, in that order; junction bases with no gene match: 12. Germline V lookup: CDR1 MNHEY, CDR2 SMNVEV (reference sequence). Library preparation (for TCRbeta) was performed with unique molecular identifiers. TCRdb reprocessed the PCR reads via MiXCR and lists one record per CDR3 protein. The sample lists about a million distinct CDR3 sequences, around 30% occurring once. The entry originates in a study of T-cell reconstitution after alpha-beta-depleted transplantation in children. General study results and limits: Counts and diversity of T cells one year after transplant came mostly from newly produced T cells.

The chain carries TRBV27 and TRBJ2-6, with 8 bases matching TRBD1. The TCR comes from a boy less than two years old who had a stem cell transplant for SCID, so the T cells may come from the graft donor. The sequences come from PBMCs, mostly from graft donor cells, collected 360 days after TCRalphabeta/CD19-depleted stem cell transplant. The CDR3 coding sequence is TGTGCCAGCAGTCCCCGGACAGGGCTATACGGTGGGGCCAACGTCCTGACTTTC. Translating it yields CASSPRTGLYGGANVLTF.